This T cell receptor (beta chain) was identified in a study of blood T cell repertoires in COVID-19. For the study at large: Samples representing acute and convalescent COVID-19 were sourced from the United States, Italy and Spain. PBMCs, B-cell-depleted T cells, or T cells were the source of the cDNA or gDNA that made up the material.

The Seattle site enrolled patients during active infection and followed them longitudinally. Produced via immunoSEQ multiplex PCR; TCRdb's table is partial and in-frame only. The sample lists approximately 330,000 clones; approximately 86% were seen once. The CDR3 covers 20 residues. The germline V gene has CDR1 LNHDA and CDR2 SQIVND (reference sequence). The V and J ends lost 1 base and 0 bases respectively, with 22 bases between them. The gene calls are TRBV19 and TRBJ1-5; perhaps TRBD1 as D (6 bases). Material for sequencing was peripheral blood. The sequence derives from a man aged 25 to 45 with COVID-19, enrolled during active disease. CDR3 DNA: TGTGCCAGTAGTATAGGTCTCCGTAACAGGGACGTTAGTAGCAATCAGCCCCAGCATTTT. It yields the protein CASSIGLRNRDVSSNQPQHF.